A single sample gave rise to the 18 T cell receptor beta chains below, sequenced in a study of breast tumors, draining lymph nodes, adjacent tissues. TCRdb used MiXCR to reprocess the multiplex PCR reads, holding one entry per CDR3 protein. This repertoire shows about 230,000 distinct CDR3 sequences, 32% found once; its top ten account for approximately 1.4%. Samples came from axillary lymph nodes draining the breast cancer. The material sequenced was axillary lymph node tissue. The receptor source for this set is a female donor with breast cancer. Some clones in this sample may be carry-over from other donors' samples.

The chain recombines TRBV12-3 or TRBV12-4 with TRBJ1-2, with a possible D match to TRBD1 (5 bases). Trimming cost V 5 bases and J 4 bases, with 17 bases left between them. The CDR3 is made up of 15 amino acids. CDR3 sequence reads: CASSPPGPTPYGYTF. CDR3 DNA: TGTGCCAGCAGTCCCCCGGGACCGACGCCCTATGGCTACACCTTC.

This rearrangement joins TRBV30 to TRBJ1-5; possible D gene TRBD1, 5 bases. The V end was cut by 1 base, the J end by 4 bases, with 8 bases between. This CDR3 has 13 residues. The germline CDR1 and CDR2 sequences are GTSNPN and SVGIG (reference sequence). The CDR3: CAWSAGRNQPQHF. The CDR3 nucleotides read TGTGCCTGGAGTGCAGGGAGAAATCAGCCCCAGCATTTT. The whole variable domain, filled in from reference TRBV30 and TRBJ1-5, reads SQTIHQWPATLVQPVGSPLSLECTVEGTSNPNLYWYRQAAGRGLQLLFYSVGIGQISSEVPQNLSASRPQDRQFILSSKKLLLSDSGFYLCAWSAGRNQPQHFGDGTRLSIL.

The sample holds many counts of this clonotype. The V gene is TRBV6-6, the J gene TRBJ1-5, with 8 bases aligning to TRBD1. The CDR3 consists of 14 residues. The V segment lost 6 bases and the J segment 7 bases; nucleotides outside the gene matches: 8. Germline values: CDR1 MNHNY, CDR2 SVGAGI (reference sequence). The CDR3 DNA sequence: TGTGCCAGCAGCTGGACAGGGACAGAGCAGCCCCAGCATTTT. The encoded protein is CASSWTGTEQPQHF.

This clonotype turned up a few times. The rearrangement uses TRBV10-1 and TRBJ2-5; possible D gene TRBD1, 7 bases. Germline V gene sequence: CDR1 WNHNN, CDR2 SYGVQD (reference sequence). The CDR3 contains 13 residues. Trimming took 7 bases from V and 5 from J, leaving 14 bases between them. The CDR3 sequence: CASNTGAGETQYF. The CDR3 DNA reads as TGCGCCAGCAATACAGGGGCGGGGGAGACCCAGTACTTC.

This clonotype has only one observation. The junction and the germline gene differ at one end; a read error may be behind it. This rearrangement joins TRBV5-1 to TRBJ2-1; 13 bases match TRBD2. Germline V lookup: CDR1 SGHRS, CDR2 YFSETQ. The CDR3 runs 17 residues. The DNA for the CDR3 is TGTGCCAGCAGCGGGCGGACTAGCGGGAGCTCCTACAATGAGCAGTTCTTC. Its translation is CASSGRTSGSSYNEQFF.

As regards this clonotype: It is likely a read error, because the conserved phenylalanine at the end of the CDR3 is missing. The chain recombines TRBV12-3 or TRBV12-4 with TRBJ2-7, with 8 bases matching TRBD2. The CDR3 covers 14 residues. Unmatched junction bases numbered 11, after V lost 6 bases and J lost 7 bases. CDR3 loop: CASRIAGGPGEQYL. In DNA form, the CDR3 reads TGTGCCAGCAGGATCGCGGGAGGCCCAGGGGAGCAGTACCTC.

Details on this clonotype: This may stem from a read error, because a much larger clone lies one nucleotide away. V gene TRBV6-5 combines with J gene TRBJ2-1, with 7 bases that match TRBD1. V was clipped by 6 bases and J by 6 bases; unmatched bases: 8. Germline-derived CDR1 and CDR2 are MNHEY and SVGAGI. This CDR3 region has 14 residues. This chain's CDR3 is CASRPWTGINEQFF. The CDR3 nucleotides are TGTGCCAGCAGGCCCTGGACAGGAATCAATGAGCAGTTCTTC.

Turning to this clonotype: Here the CDR3 omits its conserved ending phenylalanine or tryptophan, so a read error is the likely source. The chain is built from TRBV7-9 and TRBJ2-1; TRBD1 aligns across 8 bases. The CDR3 has 14 residues. V was clipped by 5 bases and J by 7 bases; unmatched bases: 7. Germline loops: CDR1 SEHNR, CDR2 FQNEAQ (reference sequence). The CDR3 bases are TGTGCCAGCAGCCCGGACAGGGTGAGGAATGAGCAGTTCGTC. Translated: CASSPDRVRNEQFV.

This clonotype was counted only a few times. The chain has TRBV20-1 and TRBJ2-5; TRBD1 might be the D (6 bases). The CDR3 consists of 13 residues. V gave up 4 bases and J gave up 2 bases, with 11 bases separating them. Germline assignment: CDR1 DFQATT and CDR2 SNEGSKA (reference sequence). The CDR3 protein is CSANTGPQETQYF. The CDR3 DNA follows: TGCAGTGCTAATACAGGGCCTCAAGAGACCCAGTACTTC.

The genes are TRBV2 and TRBJ1-2; TRBD1 matches 7 bases. CDR3 length: 14 amino acids. Germline V CDR1 and CDR2: SNHLY, FYNNEI. V shed 2 bases, J shed 4 bases, and the junction held 4 bases outside the gene matches. The CDR3 region is CASSERRDSYGYTF. The CDR3 DNA reads as TGTGCCAGCAGTGAAAGGAGGGACAGCTATGGCTACACCTTC.

Ten or more counts support this clonotype. The chain carries TRBV7-8 and TRBJ2-7; 7 positions match TRBD1. Germline CDR1 reads SGHVS; CDR2 reads FQNEAQ. This CDR3 spans 13 amino acids. Unmatched junction bases numbered 3, after V lost 3 bases and J lost 4 bases. The CDR3 DNA follows: TGTGCCAGCAGCTTCGGGACAGCTTACGAGCAGTACTTC. It codes for CASSFGTAYEQYF.

This clonotype was recorded once. A read error is possible here, since a much larger clone lies one base away. V and J are TRBV12-3 or TRBV12-4 and TRBJ2-4; 7 nucleotides align to TRBD2. The CDR3 is 13 amino acids. Trimming took 5 bases from V and 8 from J; bases not matched to a gene: 6. CDR3 sequence: CASSSGVQDIQYF. The CDR3 bases are TGTGCCAGCAGTAGCGGGGTGCAAGACATTCAGTACTTC.

This clonotype appeared a few times. The V gene is TRBV27, the J gene TRBJ2-7; TRBD1 aligns across 9 bases. CDR3 length equals 15 residues. Per the germline V gene, CDR1 is MNHEY and CDR2 is SMNVEV (reference sequence). V shed 5 bases and J 4 bases; nucleotides not matched to a gene: 9. CDR3 sequence reads: CASSHSGTGWYEQYF. The CDR3 region has the DNA TGTGCCAGCAGTCATTCCGGGACAGGGTGGTACGAGCAGTACTTC.

This clonotype was counted many times. This chain uses TRBV20-1 with TRBJ2-5; 13 bases agree with TRBD2. Germline values: CDR1 DFQATT, CDR2 SNEGSKA (reference sequence). There are 14 residues in the CDR3. V was clipped by 3 bases and J by 5 bases; unmatched bases: 3. CDR3 DNA sequence: TGCAGTGCTAGGAGGGGACTAGCGGGGGAGACCCAGTACTTC. Protein product: CSARRGLAGETQYF.

Notes on this clonotype: This sequence may be a read error, since a much larger clone differs from it by one base. Because the CDR3 is missing its conserved closing phenylalanine or tryptophan, this is likely a read error. No DNA is shown, since the ends of the CDR3 on it are uncertain; the CDR3 is the one TCRdb lists. The V call is TRBV9, the J call TRBJ2-5; the table gives TRBD1 as D, unverified against the DNA. Germline V lookup: CDR1 SGDLS, CDR2 YYNGEE. Termini included, the CDR3 measures 14 amino acids. The CDR3 spells CASSVGGAGETQSL.

The table lists this clonotype with many counts. The chain links TRBV29-1 to TRBJ2-5, with D uncertain. Germline V gene data show CDR1 as SQVTM and CDR2 as ANQGSEA. CDR3 size: 13 residues. V was pared by 4 bases and J by 5 bases, with 14 bases between. CDR3 amino acids: CSVVVPPKETQYF. The CDR3 DNA follows: TGCAGCGTTGTAGTCCCCCCTAAGGAGACCCAGTACTTC.

This clonotype has a count of ten or more. A much larger clone sits a single nucleotide away, making a read error possible. The V call is TRBV20-1, the J call TRBJ2-5, with 8 nucleotides matching TRBD1. Germline CDR1 is DFQATT and CDR2 is SNEGSKA (reference sequence). V was pared by 6 bases and J by 7 bases, with 13 bases of the junction left unmatched. The CDR3 has 14 amino acids. CDR3 DNA sequence: TGCAGTGCCCCCGGACAGGGTACACGAGCGACCCAGTACTTC. Translating it yields CSAPGQGTRATQYF.

This clonotype appeared many times. The chain recombines TRBV10-3 with TRBJ2-7; D may be TRBD1 or TRBD2 (6 bases each). The CDR3 consists of 16 residues. Per germline, CDR1 ENHRY and CDR2 SYGVKD. V lost 2 bases and J lost 0, with 14 bases in between. The CDR3 region has the DNA TGTGCCATCAGTGAGATCGGGGGCCAATACTCCTACGAGCAGTACTTC. Translating it yields CAISEIGGQYSYEQYF.